This T cell receptor (beta chain) is drawn from a study of regulatory T cells in long-lasting Graves disease. Study results and limitations: A greater number of public clonotypes (roughly 2,700) was shared by persistent patients than by new patients (around 1,000).

This clonotype was seen only a few times. Antigen specificity is unknown. Time point of the sample: newly diagnosed GD, antithyroid drugs for less than 3 months. PBMC-extracted RNA yielded the TCR library. A blood draw put around 9.3 milliliters of peripheral blood into EDTA tubes. The TCR beta library used iRepertoire HTBI primers with Arm-PCR amplification of CDR3. Via MiXCR, TCRdb re-called the multiplex PCR reads, giving one row per CDR3 protein. The sample shows a few hundred thousand distinct CDR3 sequences, 12% of them seen only once. The V gene's germline CDR1 is LNHDA and CDR2 SQIVND (reference sequence). This CDR3 is built from 14 residues. Trimming stripped 6 bases from V and 3 bases from J, with 14 bases between. This same sample was also taken into another study, of T cells in Graves' hyperthyroidism and ophthalmopathy. That source adds: HTBI primers were used for first-round RT-PCR of the TCR CDR3.

The clonotype originates from a woman younger than 35 with Graves disease. This chain links TRBV19 with TRBJ1-2; tentative D call: TRBD1 (5 bases). Source: peripheral blood mononuclear cells (PBMCs), taken at new diagnosis, from a patient treated with antithyroid drugs. The CDR3 sequence: CASSRWGGDYGYTF. The DNA of the CDR3 is TGTGCCAGTAGCCGCTGGGGAGGGGACTATGGCTACACCTTC.